Following are 13 T cell receptor beta chains from one sample sequenced in a study of cytomegalovirus exposure and HLA in healthy donors. PCR primers comprised 60 Vbeta and 13 Jbeta primers. The data were produced by immunoSEQ multiplex PCR, yet TCRdb's version contains in-frame clones alone and is incomplete. The table shows roughly 120,000 clones, with roughly 80% occurring only once. Sequencing was performed on PBMCs. These receptors were obtained from a woman aged 50 to 60 in good health and CMV-seropositive.

V usage is TRBV27 and J usage is TRBJ2-3; 10 bases line up with TRBD1. CDR1 is MNHEY and CDR2 is SMNVEV in the germline V gene (reference sequence). The CDR3 covers 19 residues. Losses at the gene ends were 1 base for V and 0 bases for J; bases not matched to a gene: 10. CDR3 coding DNA: TGTGCCAGCAGTTTATTACGACAGGGGGCGGCTACTAGCACAGATACGCAGTATTTT. Its protein is CASSLLRQGAATSTDTQYF.

The chain links TRBV19 to TRBJ2-1, with 9 bases aligning to TRBD1. The V and J ends lost 10 bases and 7 bases, in that order; junction bases with no gene match: 5. From germline, CDR1 is LNHDA and CDR2 SQIVND (reference sequence). CDR3 length: 12 residues. DNA for the CDR3: TGTGCCACCGGACAGGGGTGGAATGAGCAGTTCTTC. As protein: CATGQGWNEQFF.

The V gene is TRBV9, the J gene TRBJ2-3; D unresolved. This CDR3 comprises 15 residues. V was cut by 4 bases and J by 3 bases, with 15 bases left in between. Germline V gene sequence: CDR1 SGDLS, CDR2 YYNGEE. The chain's CDR3 is CASSPRSGGTDTQYF. In DNA form, the CDR3 reads TGTGCCAGCAGCCCCCGGTCGGGTGGGACAGATACGCAGTATTTT.

The V and J genes are TRBV7-2 and TRBJ1-6; D is unresolved. CDR3 length: 14 amino acids. V lost 1 base and J 7 bases, leaving 8 bases between the germline ends. CDR1 is SGHTA and CDR2 is FQGNSA in the germline V gene. This CDR3 reads CASSLEAGNSPLHF. CDR3 coding DNA: TGTGCCAGCAGCTTAGAGGCCGGGAATTCACCCCTCCACTTT.

This chain connects TRBV2 to TRBJ1-2; 9 bases match TRBD1. The CDR3 totals 13 residues. The junction had 4 bases not matched to a gene; V was cut back by 4 bases and J by 7 bases. Germline V gives CDR1 SNHLY, CDR2 FYNNEI. Written as DNA, the CDR3 is TGTGCCAGCAGTGTCCTGACAGGGGGTGGCTACACCTTC. It specifies CASSVLTGGGYTF.

The chain has TRBV4-3 and TRBJ2-3; 10 bases map to TRBD1. The CDR3 totals 16 residues. V shed 1 base, J shed 5 bases, and the junction held 6 bases outside the gene matches. From germline, CDR1 is LGHNA and CDR2 YSLEER. Here the CDR3 reads CASSQAVTGGIDTQYF. In nucleotides, the CDR3 is TGCGCCAGCAGCCAAGCTGTGACAGGGGGCATAGATACGCAGTATTTT.

As for this clone: One end of the junction is discordant with germline, which a read error may explain. The chain employs TRBV11-2 and TRBJ2-4, with a tentative D call TRBD1 (6 bases). The CDR3 is 15 residues long. Per germline, CDR1 SGHAT and CDR2 FQNNGV. CDR3: CAGSFTTGSGNIQYF. The CDR3 nucleotides read TGTGCCGGCAGCTTCACCACAGGGTCGGGAAACATTCAGTACTTC.

In regard to this clone: Other DNA sequences of this sample code for an identical CDR3. The chain employs TRBV5-1 and TRBJ1-1, with unresolved D. This CDR3 region has 14 residues. CDR1 SGHRS and CDR2 YFSETQ come from the germline V gene. V gave up 0 bases and J gave up 0 bases, with 6 bases separating them. The CDR3, as DNA: TGCGCCAGCAGCTTGGACAGTCTGAACACTGAAGCTTTCTTT. Its protein is CASSLDSLNTEAFF. Full variable domain (rest looked up from reference TRBV5-1 and TRBJ1-1): KAGVTQTPRYLIKTRGQQVTLSCSPISGHRSVSWYQQTPGQGLQFLFEYFSETQRNKGNFPGRFSGRQFSNSRSEMNVSTLELGDSALYLCASSLDSLNTEAFFGQGTRLTVV.

The chain uses TRBV19 and TRBJ1-1; the match to TRBD1 covers 7 bases. The V and J ends lost 8 bases and 5 bases, in that order; junction bases with no gene match: 8. CDR3 length equals 13 residues. Germline V gives CDR1 LNHDA, CDR2 SQIVND (reference sequence). Here the CDR3 reads CASRQGGRTEAFF. The CDR3 DNA reads TGTGCCAGTCGACAGGGAGGAAGGACTGAAGCTTTCTTT.

The J gene is TRBJ1-3, the V gene TRBV2; D gene uncertain. Per the germline V gene, CDR1 is SNHLY and CDR2 is FYNNEI. This CDR3 is built from 16 residues. V was trimmed by 4 bases and J by 3 bases, leaving 16 bases between them. For the CDR3, the DNA is TGTGCCAGCAGTGCCGCGGGCCAGAGCTTTGGAAACACCATATATTTT. It yields the protein CASSAAGQSFGNTIYF. The full variable domain, in which reference TRBV2 and TRBJ1-3 provide the parts outside the CDR3, is EPEVTQTPSHQVTQMGQEVILRCVPISNHLYFYWYRQILGQKVEFLVSFYNNEISEKSEIFDDQFSVERPDGSNFTLKIRSTKLEDSAMYFCASSAAGQSFGNTIYFGEGSWLTVV.

The genes are TRBV2 and TRBJ1-5, with D unresolved. Germline CDR1 SNHLY, CDR2 FYNNEI. V lost 5 bases, J lost 1 base, and 12 bases lay in between. This CDR3 is 15 amino acids long. The DNA of the CDR3 is TGTGCCAGCAGTCGACAAGACCAGAGCAATCAGCCCCAGCATTTT. Protein product: CASSRQDQSNQPQHF.

The CDR3 region is CASSERAGPYEQYF. The DNA of the CDR3 is TGTGCCAGCAGTGAGCGGGCAGGCCCCTACGAGCAGTACTTC. The J gene is TRBJ2-7, the V gene TRBV6-5, with a weak D call TRBD2 (6 bases). The CDR3 totals 14 residues. The V gene lost 5 bases and the J gene lost 2 bases, with 13 bases spanning the gap. Germline CDR1 and CDR2: MNHEY and SVGAGI.

J is TRBJ2-3 and V is TRBV11-3, with 7 nucleotides matching TRBD2. V dropped 5 bases and J dropped 0; count of bases not matched to a gene: 8. Germline V gene sequence: CDR1 SGHNT, CDR2 YENEEA. The CDR3 has 16 amino acids. The CDR3 loop reads CASSPGGRTSTDTQYF. The CDR3, as DNA: TGTGCCAGCAGCCCGGGGGGTCGTACTAGCACAGATACGCAGTATTTT.